The T cell receptor (beta chain) under discussion was sequenced for a study of shared clonotypes between healthy human individuals. Study outcomes and limitations: Among four donors, about 5% of naive CD4 clonotypes were found in common.

A note on this clone: Its antigen is unknown.

The method was immunoSEQ multiplex PCR; TCRdb's version includes in-frame clones alone and lacks a portion of them. The sample contains some 2,500,000 clones, 85% to 95% of which appear only once. Sequenced sample: naive CD4+ T cells from PBMCs. Subset: CD45RA+ positively selected. This receptor was identified in a man aged 18 to 30 in good health. Some clones in this sample may be carry-over from other donors' samples.

The CDR3 DNA is TGTGCCAGCAGTTATTCCTTCCGGCGGGAGGGCCGGTACGAGCAGTACTTC. Protein product: CASSYSFRREGRYEQYF. The chain recombines TRBV6-9 with TRBJ2-7; TRBD2 matches at 9 bases. Germline CDR1 MNHGY, CDR2 SVAAGI. V shed 0 bases and J 4 bases; nucleotides not matched to a gene: 10. CDR3 length: 17 residues.